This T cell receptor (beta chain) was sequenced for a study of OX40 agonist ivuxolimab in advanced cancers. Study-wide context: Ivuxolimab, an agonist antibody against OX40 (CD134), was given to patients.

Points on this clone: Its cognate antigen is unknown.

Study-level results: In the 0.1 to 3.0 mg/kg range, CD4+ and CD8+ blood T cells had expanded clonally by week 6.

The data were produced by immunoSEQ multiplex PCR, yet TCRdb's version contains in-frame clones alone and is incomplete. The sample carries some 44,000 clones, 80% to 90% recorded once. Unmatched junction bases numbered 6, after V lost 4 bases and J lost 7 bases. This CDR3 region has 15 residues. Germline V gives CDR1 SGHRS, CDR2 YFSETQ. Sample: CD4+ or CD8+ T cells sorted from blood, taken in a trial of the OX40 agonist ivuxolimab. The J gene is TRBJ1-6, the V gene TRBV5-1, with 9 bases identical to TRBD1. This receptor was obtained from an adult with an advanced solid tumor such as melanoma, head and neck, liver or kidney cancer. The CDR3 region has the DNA TGCGCCAGCAGCAGGTCCGGGACAGGGAATTCACCCCTCCACTTT. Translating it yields CASSRSGTGNSPLHF.